Below are 2 T cell receptor beta chains sequenced from a single sample in a study of blood T cells in healthy people across ages. Primed by a sample-barcoded 5' primer and a J-beta primer mix, a second PCR proceeded for about 6 to 11 cycles. TCRdb reprocessed the 5' RACE reads with MiXCR, giving one entry per CDR3 protein. The table has over 1,500,000 distinct CDR3 sequences, more than 35% seen once; the top ten hold roughly 24%. Input material: blood. All receptors come from a human donor in good health.

As DNA, the CDR3 is TGCAGCGTCCGAGTCAGGGTCCACGAGCAGTACTTC. Translation: CSVRVRVHEQYF. This sequence joins TRBV29-1 and TRBJ2-7, with D tentatively TRBD1 (5 bases). The CDR3 has 12 residues. CDR1 is SQVTM and CDR2 is ANQGSEA in the germline V gene. The ends were cut back, 6 bases at V and 5 bases at J, with 14 bases in the middle.

The chain is built from TRBV4-2 and TRBJ2-5; the D is unclear. The length of the CDR3 is 15 residues. V shed 3 bases and J shed 1 base, with 12 bases lying between them. CDR1 LGHNA and CDR2 YNFKEQ come from the germline V gene. In nucleotides, the CDR3 is TGTGCCAGCAGCCAGGCAGGTGGCTTCCAAGAGACCCAGTACTTC. As protein: CASSQAGGFQETQYF.